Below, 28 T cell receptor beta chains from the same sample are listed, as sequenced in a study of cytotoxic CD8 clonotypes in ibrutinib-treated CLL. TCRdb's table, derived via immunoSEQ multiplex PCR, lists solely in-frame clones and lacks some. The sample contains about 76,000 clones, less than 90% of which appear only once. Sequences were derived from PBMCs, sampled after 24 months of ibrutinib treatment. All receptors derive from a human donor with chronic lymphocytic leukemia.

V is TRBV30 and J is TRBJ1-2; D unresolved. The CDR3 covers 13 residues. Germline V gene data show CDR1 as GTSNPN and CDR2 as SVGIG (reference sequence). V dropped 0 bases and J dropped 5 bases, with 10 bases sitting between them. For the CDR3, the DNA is TGTGCCTGGAGTGTAGTGCATGGATATGGCTACACCTTC. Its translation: CAWSVVHGYGYTF.

The CDR3 DNA is TGTGCCAGCAGTCTCTTAACAGGGTATACAGATACGCAGTATTTT. Its protein is CASSLLTGYTDTQYF. V is TRBV11-2 and J is TRBJ2-3; possible D gene TRBD1, 6 bases. CDR1 is SGHAT and CDR2 is FQNNGV in the germline V gene. The CDR3 has 15 amino acids. V gave up 6 bases and J gave up 3 bases, with 16 bases separating them.

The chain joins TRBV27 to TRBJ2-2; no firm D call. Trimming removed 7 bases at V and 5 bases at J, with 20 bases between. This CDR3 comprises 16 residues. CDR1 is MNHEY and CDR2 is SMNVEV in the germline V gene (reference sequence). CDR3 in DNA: TGTGCCAGCACCCCCGTCCGTGGGGTAGGGACCGGGGAGCTGTTTTTT. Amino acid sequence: CASTPVRGVGTGELFF.

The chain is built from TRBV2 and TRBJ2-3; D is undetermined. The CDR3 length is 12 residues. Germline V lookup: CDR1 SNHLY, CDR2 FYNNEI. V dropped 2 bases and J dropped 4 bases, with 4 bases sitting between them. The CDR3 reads CASSERSDTQYF. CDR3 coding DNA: TGTGCCAGCAGTGAACGGTCAGATACGCAGTATTTT.

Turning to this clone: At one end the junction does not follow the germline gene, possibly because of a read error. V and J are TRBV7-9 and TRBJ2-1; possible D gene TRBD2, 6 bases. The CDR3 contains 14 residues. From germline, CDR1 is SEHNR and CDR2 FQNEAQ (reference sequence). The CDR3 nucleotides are TGTGCCAGCAGCCTAGCGACCTCCTACAATGAGCAGTTCTTC. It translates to CASSLATSYNEQFF.

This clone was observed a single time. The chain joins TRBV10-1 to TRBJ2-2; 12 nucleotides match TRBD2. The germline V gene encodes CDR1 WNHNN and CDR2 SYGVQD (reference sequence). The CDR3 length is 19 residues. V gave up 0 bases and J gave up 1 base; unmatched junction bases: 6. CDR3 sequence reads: CASSESLGTSGLNTGELFF. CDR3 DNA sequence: TGCGCCAGCAGTGAGTCGTTGGGGACTAGCGGGCTGAACACCGGGGAGCTGTTTTTT.

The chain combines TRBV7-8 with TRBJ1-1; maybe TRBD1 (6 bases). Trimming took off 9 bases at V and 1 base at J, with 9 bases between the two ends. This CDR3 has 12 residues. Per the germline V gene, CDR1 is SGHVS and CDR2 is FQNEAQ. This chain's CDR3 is CASTQGNTEAFF. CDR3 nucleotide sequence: TGTGCCAGTACACAGGGGAACACTGAAGCTTTCTTT.

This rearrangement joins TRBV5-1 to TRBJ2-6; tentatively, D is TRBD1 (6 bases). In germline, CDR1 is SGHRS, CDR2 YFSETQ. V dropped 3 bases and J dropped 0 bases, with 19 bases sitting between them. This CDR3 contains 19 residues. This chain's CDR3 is CASSSQPTGPSSGANVLTF. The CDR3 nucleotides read TGCGCCAGCAGCTCCCAACCCACAGGGCCTAGCTCTGGGGCCAACGTCCTGACTTTC. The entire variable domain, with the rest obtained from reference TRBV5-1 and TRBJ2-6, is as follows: KAGVTQTPRYLIKTRGQQVTLSCSPISGHRSVSWYQQTPGQGLQFLFEYFSETQRNKGNFPGRFSGRQFSNSRSEMNVSTLELGDSALYLCASSSQPTGPSSGANVLTFGAGSRLTVL.

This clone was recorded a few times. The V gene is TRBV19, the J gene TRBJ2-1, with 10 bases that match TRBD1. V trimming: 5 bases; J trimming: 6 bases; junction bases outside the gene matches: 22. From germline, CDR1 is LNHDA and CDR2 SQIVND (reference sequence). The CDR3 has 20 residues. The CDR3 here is CASSGTTGTGVAGEVNEQFF. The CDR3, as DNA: TGTGCCAGTAGTGGGACCACCGGGACAGGGGTAGCGGGTGAGGTCAATGAGCAGTTCTTC.

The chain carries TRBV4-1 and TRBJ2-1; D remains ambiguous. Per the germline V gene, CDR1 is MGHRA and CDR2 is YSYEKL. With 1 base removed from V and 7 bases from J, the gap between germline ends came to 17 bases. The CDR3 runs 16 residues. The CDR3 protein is CASSQATLSWVNEQFF. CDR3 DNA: TGCGCCAGCAGCCAAGCGACCTTATCCTGGGTGAATGAGCAGTTCTTC.

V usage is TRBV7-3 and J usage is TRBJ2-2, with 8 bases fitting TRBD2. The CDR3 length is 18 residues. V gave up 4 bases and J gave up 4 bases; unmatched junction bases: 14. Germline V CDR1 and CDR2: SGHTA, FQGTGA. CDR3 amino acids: CASSYTSGLGASTGELFF. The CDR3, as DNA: TGTGCCAGCAGCTACACTAGCGGTCTCGGGGCTAGCACCGGGGAGCTGTTTTTT.

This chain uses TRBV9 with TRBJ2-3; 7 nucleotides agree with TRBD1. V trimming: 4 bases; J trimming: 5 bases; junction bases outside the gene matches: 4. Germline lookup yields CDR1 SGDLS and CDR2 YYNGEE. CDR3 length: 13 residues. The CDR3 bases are TGTGCCAGCAGCACAGGGACAGAAGATACGCAGTATTTT. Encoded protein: CASSTGTEDTQYF.

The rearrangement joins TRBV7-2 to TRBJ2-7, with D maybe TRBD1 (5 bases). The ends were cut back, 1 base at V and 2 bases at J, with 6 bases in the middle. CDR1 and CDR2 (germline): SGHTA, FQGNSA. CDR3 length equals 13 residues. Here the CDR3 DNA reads TGTGCCAGCAGCTTAGACAGGACCTACGAGCAGTACTTC. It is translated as CASSLDRTYEQYF.

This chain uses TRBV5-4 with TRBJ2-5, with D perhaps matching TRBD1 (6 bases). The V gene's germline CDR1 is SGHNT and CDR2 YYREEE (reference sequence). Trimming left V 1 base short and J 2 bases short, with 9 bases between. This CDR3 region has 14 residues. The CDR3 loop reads CASSLTGRQETQYF. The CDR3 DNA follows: TGTGCCAGCAGCTTGACAGGGCGGCAAGAGACCCAGTACTTC.

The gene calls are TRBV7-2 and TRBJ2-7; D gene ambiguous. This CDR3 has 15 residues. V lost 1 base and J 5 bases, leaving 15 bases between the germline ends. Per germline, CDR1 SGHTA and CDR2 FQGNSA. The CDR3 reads CASSLGGNTGHEQYF. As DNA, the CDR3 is TGTGCCAGCAGCTTAGGGGGAAATACCGGTCACGAGCAGTACTTC.

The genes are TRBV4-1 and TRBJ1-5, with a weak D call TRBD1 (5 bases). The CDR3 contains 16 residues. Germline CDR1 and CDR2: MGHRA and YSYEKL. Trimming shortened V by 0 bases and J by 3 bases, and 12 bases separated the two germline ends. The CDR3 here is CASSQEPRGYNQPQHF. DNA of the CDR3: TGCGCCAGCAGCCAAGAACCCCGGGGGTACAATCAGCCCCAGCATTTT.

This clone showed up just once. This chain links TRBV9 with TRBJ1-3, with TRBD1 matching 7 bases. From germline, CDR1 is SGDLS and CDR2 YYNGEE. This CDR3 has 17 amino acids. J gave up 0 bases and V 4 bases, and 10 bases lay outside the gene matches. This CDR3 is CASSFSGQANSGNTIYF. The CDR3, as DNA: TGTGCCAGCAGCTTTTCTGGACAGGCCAACTCTGGAAACACCATATATTTT.

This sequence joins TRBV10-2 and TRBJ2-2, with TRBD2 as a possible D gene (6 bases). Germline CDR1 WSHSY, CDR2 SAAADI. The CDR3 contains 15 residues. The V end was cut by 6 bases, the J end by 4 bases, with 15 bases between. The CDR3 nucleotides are TGCGCCAGCAGGATTGGCGCGGGGTCCACCGGGGAGCTGTTTTTT. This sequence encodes CASRIGAGSTGELFF.

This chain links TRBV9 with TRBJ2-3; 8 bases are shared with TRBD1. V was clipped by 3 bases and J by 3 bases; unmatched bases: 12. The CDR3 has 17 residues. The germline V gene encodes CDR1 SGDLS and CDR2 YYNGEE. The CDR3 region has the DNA TGTGCCAGCAGCGCTTCAGGGGGCGGTGGGCGAACAGATACGCAGTATTTT. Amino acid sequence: CASSASGGGGRTDTQYF.

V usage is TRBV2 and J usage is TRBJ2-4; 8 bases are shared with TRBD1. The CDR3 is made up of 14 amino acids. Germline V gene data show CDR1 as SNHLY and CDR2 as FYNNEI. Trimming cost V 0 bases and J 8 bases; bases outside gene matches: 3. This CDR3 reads CASSEALQGDIQYF. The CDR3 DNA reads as TGTGCCAGCAGTGAAGCCTTACAGGGGGACATTCAGTACTTC.

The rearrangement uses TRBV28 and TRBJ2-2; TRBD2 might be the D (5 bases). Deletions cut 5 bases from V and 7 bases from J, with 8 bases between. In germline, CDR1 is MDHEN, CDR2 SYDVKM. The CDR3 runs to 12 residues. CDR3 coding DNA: TGTGCCAGCAGTCTAGAGGGCGGGGAGCTGTTTTTT. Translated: CASSLEGGELFF.

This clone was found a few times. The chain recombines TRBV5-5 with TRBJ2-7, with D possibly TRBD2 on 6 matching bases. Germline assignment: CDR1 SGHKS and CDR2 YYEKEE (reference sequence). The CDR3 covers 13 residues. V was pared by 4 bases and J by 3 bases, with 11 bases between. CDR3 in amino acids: CASSHTGSYEQYF. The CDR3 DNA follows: TGTGCCAGCAGCCACACCGGGAGCTACGAGCAGTACTTC.

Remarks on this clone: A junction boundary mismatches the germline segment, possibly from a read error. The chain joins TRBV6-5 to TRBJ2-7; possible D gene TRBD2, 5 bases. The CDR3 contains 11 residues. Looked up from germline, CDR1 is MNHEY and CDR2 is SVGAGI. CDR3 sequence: CASSEYELVVF. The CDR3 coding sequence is TGTGCCAGCAGTGAATACGAACTAGTGGTCTTC.

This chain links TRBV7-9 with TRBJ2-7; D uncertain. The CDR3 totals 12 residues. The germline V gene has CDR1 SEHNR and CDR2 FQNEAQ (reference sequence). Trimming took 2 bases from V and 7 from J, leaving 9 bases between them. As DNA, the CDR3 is TGTGCCAGCAGCTTAACCCCGGCTGAGCAGTACTTC. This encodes CASSLTPAEQYF.

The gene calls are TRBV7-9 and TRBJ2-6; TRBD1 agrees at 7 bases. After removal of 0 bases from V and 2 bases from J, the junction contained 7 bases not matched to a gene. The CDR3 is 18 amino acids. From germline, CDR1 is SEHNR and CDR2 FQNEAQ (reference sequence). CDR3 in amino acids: CASSLALGQTTGANVLTF. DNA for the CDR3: TGTGCCAGCAGCTTAGCTTTGGGACAGACTACTGGGGCCAACGTCCTGACTTTC.

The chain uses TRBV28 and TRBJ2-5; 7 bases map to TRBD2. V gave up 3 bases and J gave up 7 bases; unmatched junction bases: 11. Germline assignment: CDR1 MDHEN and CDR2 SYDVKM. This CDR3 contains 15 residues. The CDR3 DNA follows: TGTGCCAGCAGTTTTAGCGGGCCGCGGAGGTTGACCCAGTACTTC. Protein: CASSFSGPRRLTQYF.

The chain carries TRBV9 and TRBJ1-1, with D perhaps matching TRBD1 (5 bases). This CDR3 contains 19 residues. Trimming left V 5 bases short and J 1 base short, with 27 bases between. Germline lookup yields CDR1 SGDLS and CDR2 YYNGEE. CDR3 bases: TGTGCCAGCAGTAATAGCCTAGTGGGGGACCCTATCTCGAACACTGAAGCTTTCTTT. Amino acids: CASSNSLVGDPISNTEAFF.

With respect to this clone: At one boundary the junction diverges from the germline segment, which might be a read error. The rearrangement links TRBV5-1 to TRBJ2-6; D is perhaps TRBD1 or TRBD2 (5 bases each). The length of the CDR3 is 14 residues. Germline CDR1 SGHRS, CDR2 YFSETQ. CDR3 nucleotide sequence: TGCGCCAGCAGCCCGGGGCCTGGGGCCAACGTCCCGACTTTC. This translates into CASSPGPGANVPTF.